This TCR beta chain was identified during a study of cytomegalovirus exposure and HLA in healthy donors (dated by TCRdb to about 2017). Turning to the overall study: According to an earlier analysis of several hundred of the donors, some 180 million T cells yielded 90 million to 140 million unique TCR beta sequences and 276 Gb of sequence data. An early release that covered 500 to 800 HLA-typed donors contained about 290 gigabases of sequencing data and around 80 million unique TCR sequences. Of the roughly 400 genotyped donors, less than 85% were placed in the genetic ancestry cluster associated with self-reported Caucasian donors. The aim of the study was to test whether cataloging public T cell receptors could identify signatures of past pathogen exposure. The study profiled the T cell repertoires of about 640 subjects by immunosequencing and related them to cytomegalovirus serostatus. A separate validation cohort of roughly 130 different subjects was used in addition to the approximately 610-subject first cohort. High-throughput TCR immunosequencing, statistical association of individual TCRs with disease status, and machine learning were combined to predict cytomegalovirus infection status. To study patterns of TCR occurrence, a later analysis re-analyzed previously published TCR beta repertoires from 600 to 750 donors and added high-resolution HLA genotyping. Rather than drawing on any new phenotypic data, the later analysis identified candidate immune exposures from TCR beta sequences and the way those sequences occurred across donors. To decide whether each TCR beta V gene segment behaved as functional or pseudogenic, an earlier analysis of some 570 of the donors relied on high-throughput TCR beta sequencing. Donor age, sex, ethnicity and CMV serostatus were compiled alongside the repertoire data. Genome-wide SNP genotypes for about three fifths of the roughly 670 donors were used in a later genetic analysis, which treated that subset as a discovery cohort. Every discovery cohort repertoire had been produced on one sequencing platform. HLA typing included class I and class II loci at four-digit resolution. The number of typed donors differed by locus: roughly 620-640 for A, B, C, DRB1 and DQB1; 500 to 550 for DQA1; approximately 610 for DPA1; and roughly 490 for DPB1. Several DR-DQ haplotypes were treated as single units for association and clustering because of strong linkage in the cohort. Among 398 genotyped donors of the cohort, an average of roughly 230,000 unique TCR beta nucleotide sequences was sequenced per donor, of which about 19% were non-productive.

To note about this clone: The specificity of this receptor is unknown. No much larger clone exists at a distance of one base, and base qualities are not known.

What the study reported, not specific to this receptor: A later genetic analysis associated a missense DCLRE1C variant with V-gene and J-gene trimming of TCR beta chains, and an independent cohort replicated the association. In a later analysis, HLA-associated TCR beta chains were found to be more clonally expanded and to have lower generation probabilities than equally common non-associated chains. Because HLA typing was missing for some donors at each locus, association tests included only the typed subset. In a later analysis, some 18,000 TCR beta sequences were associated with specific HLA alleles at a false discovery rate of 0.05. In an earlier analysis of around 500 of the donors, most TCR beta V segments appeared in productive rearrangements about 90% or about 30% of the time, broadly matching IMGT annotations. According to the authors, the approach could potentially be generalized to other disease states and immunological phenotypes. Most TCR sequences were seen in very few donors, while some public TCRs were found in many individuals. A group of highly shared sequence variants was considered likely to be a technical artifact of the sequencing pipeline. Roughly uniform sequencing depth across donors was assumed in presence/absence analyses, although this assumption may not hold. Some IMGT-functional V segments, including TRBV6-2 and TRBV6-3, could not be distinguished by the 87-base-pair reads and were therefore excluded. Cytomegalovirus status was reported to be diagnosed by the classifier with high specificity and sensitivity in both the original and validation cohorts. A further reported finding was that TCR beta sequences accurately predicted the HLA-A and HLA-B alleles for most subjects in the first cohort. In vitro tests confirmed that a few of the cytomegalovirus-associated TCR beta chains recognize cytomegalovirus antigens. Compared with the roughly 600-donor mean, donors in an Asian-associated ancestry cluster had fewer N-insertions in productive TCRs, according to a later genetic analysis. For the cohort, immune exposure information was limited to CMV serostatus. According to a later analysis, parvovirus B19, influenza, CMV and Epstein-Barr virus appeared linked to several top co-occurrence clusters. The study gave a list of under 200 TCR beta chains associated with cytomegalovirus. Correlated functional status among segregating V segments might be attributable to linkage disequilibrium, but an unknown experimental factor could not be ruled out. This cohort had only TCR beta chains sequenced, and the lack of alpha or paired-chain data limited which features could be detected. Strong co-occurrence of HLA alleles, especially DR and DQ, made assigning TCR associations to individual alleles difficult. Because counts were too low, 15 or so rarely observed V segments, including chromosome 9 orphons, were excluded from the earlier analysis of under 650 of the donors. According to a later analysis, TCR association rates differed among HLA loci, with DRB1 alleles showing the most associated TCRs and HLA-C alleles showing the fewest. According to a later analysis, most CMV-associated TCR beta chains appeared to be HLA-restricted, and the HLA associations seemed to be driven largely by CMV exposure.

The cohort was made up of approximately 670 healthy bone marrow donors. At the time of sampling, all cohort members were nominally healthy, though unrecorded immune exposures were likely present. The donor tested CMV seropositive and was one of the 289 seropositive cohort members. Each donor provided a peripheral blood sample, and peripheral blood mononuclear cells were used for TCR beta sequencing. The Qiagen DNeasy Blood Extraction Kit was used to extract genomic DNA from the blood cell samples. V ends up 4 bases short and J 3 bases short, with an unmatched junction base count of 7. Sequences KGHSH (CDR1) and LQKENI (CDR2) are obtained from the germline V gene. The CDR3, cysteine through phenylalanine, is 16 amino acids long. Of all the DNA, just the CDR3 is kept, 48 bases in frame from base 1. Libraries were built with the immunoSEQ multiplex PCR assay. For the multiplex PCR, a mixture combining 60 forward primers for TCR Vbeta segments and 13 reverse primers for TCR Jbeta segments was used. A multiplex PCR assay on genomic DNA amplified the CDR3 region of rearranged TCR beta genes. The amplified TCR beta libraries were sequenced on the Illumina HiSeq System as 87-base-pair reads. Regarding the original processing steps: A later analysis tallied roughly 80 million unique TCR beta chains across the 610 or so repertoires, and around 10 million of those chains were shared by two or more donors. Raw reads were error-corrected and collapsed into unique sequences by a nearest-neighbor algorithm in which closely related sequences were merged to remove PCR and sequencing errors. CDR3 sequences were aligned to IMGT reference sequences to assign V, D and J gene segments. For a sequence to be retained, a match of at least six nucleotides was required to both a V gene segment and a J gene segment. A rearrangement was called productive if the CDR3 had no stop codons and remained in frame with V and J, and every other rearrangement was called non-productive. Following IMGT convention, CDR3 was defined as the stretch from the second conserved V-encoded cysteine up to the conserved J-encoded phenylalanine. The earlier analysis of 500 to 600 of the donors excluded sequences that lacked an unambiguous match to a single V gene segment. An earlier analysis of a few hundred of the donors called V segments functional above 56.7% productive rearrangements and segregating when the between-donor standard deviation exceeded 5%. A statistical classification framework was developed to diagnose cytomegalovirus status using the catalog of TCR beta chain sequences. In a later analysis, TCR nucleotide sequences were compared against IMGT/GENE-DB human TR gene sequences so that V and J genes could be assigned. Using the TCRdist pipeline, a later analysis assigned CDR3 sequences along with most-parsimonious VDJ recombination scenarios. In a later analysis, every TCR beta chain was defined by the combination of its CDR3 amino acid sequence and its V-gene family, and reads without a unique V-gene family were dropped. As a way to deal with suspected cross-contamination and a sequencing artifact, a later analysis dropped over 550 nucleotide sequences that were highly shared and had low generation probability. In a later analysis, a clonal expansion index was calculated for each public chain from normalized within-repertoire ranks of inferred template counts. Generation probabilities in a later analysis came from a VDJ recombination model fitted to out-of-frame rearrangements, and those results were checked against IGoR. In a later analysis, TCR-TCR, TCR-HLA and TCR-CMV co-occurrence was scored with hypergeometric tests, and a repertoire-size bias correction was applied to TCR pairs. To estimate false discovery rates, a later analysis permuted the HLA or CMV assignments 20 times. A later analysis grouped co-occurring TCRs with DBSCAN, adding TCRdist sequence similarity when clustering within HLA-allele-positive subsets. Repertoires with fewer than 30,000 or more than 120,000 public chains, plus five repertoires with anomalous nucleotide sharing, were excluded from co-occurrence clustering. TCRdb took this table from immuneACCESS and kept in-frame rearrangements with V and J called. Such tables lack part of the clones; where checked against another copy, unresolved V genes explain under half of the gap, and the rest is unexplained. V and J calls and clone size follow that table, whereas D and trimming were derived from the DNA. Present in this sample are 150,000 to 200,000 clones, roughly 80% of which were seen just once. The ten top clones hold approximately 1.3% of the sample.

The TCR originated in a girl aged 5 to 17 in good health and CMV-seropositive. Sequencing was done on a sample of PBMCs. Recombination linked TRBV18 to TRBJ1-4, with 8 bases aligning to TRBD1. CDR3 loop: CASSLTQGASNEKLFF. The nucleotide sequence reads TGTGCCAGCTCACTTACGCAGGGGGCCTCTAATGAAAAACTGTTTTTT.